This T cell receptor (beta chain) was documented in a study of blood T cells in healthy people across ages (dated by TCRdb to between 2015 and 2016). Study-wide context: In model experiments, template switching captured about one uniquely barcoded TCR beta cDNA molecule for every two T cells. For two donors (one aged 18 to 29 and one aged 80 or older), the study analyzed two additional independent replicas of 1 million unique cDNA reads from the same blood draw. To avoid experimental bias, donors of different ages were spread randomly across the sequencing lanes. Donors were grouped into four age groups: young (average approximately 15 years), middle-aged (39), aged (about 60) and long-lived (approximately 75). Age-related changes in TCR beta repertoire diversity were measured in the study by deep sequencing normalized with unique cDNA molecular identifiers. Points the paper makes about the study in general: A strong correlation was found between observed TCR beta diversity and the percentage of naive T cells measured by flow cytometry. The long-lived group showed more naive CD4+ T cells, fewer expanded clones and increased TCR diversity than the aged group, suggesting age selection. Because donor CMV infection status was unknown, age-related changes in expanded clonotypes were potentially confounded. Observed TCR beta diversity per million T cells fell roughly linearly with age, and a significant reduction was already apparent by age around 40. Bulk unsorted PBMC profiling prevented conclusive comparison of naive and antigen-experienced compartments. Estimates of total diversity from one million sequenced T cells were regarded as lower bounds and underestimates.

Libraries were made using 5' RACE. Sequencing was carried out with an Illumina HiSeq 2500. A second PCR of roughly 7 to 11 cycles was run with a J-beta primer mix and a sample-barcoded 5' primer. Each TCR beta cDNA molecule received a unique molecular identifier from a template-switch 5' adaptor carrying 12 random nucleotides. At least 2.5 million CDR3-containing paired-end reads were obtained from each sample. All of the RNA was converted into first-strand cDNA using the Mint cDNA synthesis kit, with a TRBC-specific oligonucleotide serving as the primer. Following uracil-DNA glycosylase treatment, a first 18-cycle PCR with universal primers M1SS and BC2_uni_R was performed on all cDNA. Under the source paper's analysis protocol: Each sample was normalized by randomly selecting 1 million high-quality reads, each carrying a distinct molecular identifier. Reads with shared molecular identifiers were discarded instead of being binned into consensus sequences. CDR3 identification, clonotype clustering and error correction used MiTCR with a Q25 quality threshold and the strictest error-elimination algorithm. Lower-bound total TCR beta diversity was estimated with a nonparametric unseen species model using Euler transformation. TCRdb reworked the public reads: Q25 trimming with fastp, MiXCR clone assembly, productive beta chains retained. Rows are combined by CDR3 protein, so each entry shows the most common genes and DNA. The V and J calls and clone size are TCRdb's, not the authors'. In this sample the table shows approximately 730,000 distinct CDR3 sequences, about 55% of which occur a single time. About 42% of the sample lies in the top ten.

This clonotype was seen at least ten times. The specificity of this receptor is unknown. One base away there is no much larger clone; base qualities are not given. V is cut back by 5 bases and J by 3 bases, with 1 base in the junction unmatched. Counted from cysteine to phenylalanine, this CDR3 has 12 amino acids. The entry retains the CDR3 DNA only, 36 bases that are in frame from base 1. According to the germline V gene, CDR1 reads SQVTM and CDR2 reads ANQGSEA. The donors were about 40 Caucasian individuals from Russia, aged 6 to 90 years, who were systemically healthy. Each donor gave roughly 9.5 milliliters of peripheral blood, collected into EDTA-treated Vacutainer tubes. PBMCs were isolated by Ficoll-Paque density-gradient centrifugation, with at least 6 million obtained per sample. Trizol reagent was used to extract total RNA from the PBMCs, yielding at least 5 micrograms per sample. For every donor, an aliquot of PBMCs went through flow cytometry to measure the percentages of naive CD45RAhigh/CD27high T cells.

The sequencing sample was made of blood. The clonotype comes from a man aged 80 or over in good health. Here the chain combines TRBV29-1 and TRBJ2-5, with 9 bases matching TRBD2. The nucleotide sequence reads TGCAGCGTTTCTAGCGGGGAAGAGACCCAGTACTTC. Its coded protein is CSVSSGEETQYF.